These 31 T cell receptor beta chains came from one sample sequenced in a study of T cells in Graves' hyperthyroidism and ophthalmopathy. TCR beta CDR3 regions were amplified from RNA. A set of HTBI primers served as the primers for a first-round RT-PCR of the TCR CDR3. TCRdb itself ran the multiplex PCR reads through MiXCR, one entry per CDR3 protein. This sample has fewer than 750,000 distinct CDR3 sequences, with about 15% found just once. Sequencing was performed on blood. These TCRs come from a woman aged 45-65 years with Graves' ophthalmopathy.

This clonotype was seen at least ten times. The chain couples TRBV20-1 to TRBJ2-7, with D tentatively TRBD1 or TRBD2 (5 bases each). CDR1 and CDR2 from the germline V gene are DFQATT and SNEGSKA (reference sequence). V dropped 3 bases and J dropped 2 bases, with 11 bases sitting between them. The CDR3 contains 13 residues. The DNA of the CDR3 is TGCAGTGCTAGGGGACGGCACACCTACGAGCAGTACTTC. Translated, it gives CSARGRHTYEQYF.

The chain uses TRBV6-1 and TRBJ2-7, with D unclear. CDR1 MNHNS and CDR2 SASEGT come from the germline V gene. The CDR3 is 12 residues long. V was pared by 7 bases and J by 2 bases, with 9 bases between. This CDR3 reads CASMVGTYEQYF. In nucleotides, the CDR3 is TGTGCCAGCATGGTGGGTACCTACGAGCAGTACTTC.

This clonotype was counted only a few times. The chain combines TRBV28 with TRBJ1-2; no firm D call. The V and J ends lost 8 bases and 5 bases respectively, with 6 bases between them. The CDR3 contains 10 residues. CDR1 is MDHEN, CDR2 SYDVKM, per germline. The CDR3 is CASGEYGYTF. CDR3 DNA sequence: TGTGCCAGCGGGGAGTATGGCTACACCTTC.

This clonotype was recorded many times. J is TRBJ2-7 and V is TRBV3-1; TRBD1 matches 7 bases. Germline trimming cut 4 bases from V and 12 bases from J; bases unmatched to any gene: 12. CDR3 length equals 13 residues. In germline, CDR1 is LGHDT, CDR2 YNNKEL (reference sequence). The CDR3, as DNA: TGTGCCAGCAGCCTCCCGGGACAGTCCTGGTTGTACTTC. It translates to CASSLPGQSWLYF.

This clonotype turned up a few times. This sequence joins TRBV6-2 or TRBV6-3 and TRBJ2-7; 7 bases fit TRBD2. Germline values: CDR1 MNHEY, CDR2 SVGEGT. The CDR3 spans 14 residues. Trimming at V came to 4 bases and at J to 2 bases, leaving 5 bases not matched to a gene. The CDR3 coding sequence is TGTGCCAGCAGTTTAACTAGCGAAGCCTACGAGCAGTACTTC. Encoded protein: CASSLTSEAYEQYF.

Only a few counts were recorded for this clonotype. The gene calls are TRBV5-1 and TRBJ2-1; TRBD2 agrees at 9 bases. The CDR3 has 15 amino acids. V lost 2 bases, J lost 9 bases, and 9 bases stayed unmatched. Germline CDR1 reads SGHRS; CDR2 reads YFSETQ. CDR3 DNA: TGCGCCAGCAGCTTACGGGCGGGAGGGCGAGGTGAGCAGTTCTTC. Its translation is CASSLRAGGRGEQFF.

At least ten counts were recorded for this clonotype. This chain joins TRBV3-1 and TRBJ2-7; the D gene is possibly TRBD1 (5 bases). This CDR3 has 17 amino acids. Per germline, CDR1 LGHDT and CDR2 YNNKEL (reference sequence). Trimming stripped 4 bases from V and 2 bases from J, with 21 bases between. The CDR3 spells CASSRALAGNYTYEQYF. The CDR3 bases are TGTGCCAGCAGCCGAGCCCTGGCAGGGAACTACACCTACGAGCAGTACTTC.

This clonotype appeared a few times. The V gene is TRBV10-3, the J gene TRBJ1-1, with D perhaps matching TRBD1 (6 bases). CDR1 and CDR2 (germline): ENHRY, SYGVKD. Trimming stripped 7 bases from V and 1 base from J, with 10 bases between. The CDR3 contains 13 residues. The CDR3 nucleotides read TGTGCCATCACCCCGGGACAGAACACTGAAGCTTTCTTT. Its protein product is CAITPGQNTEAFF.

This clonotype was observed at least ten times. V usage is TRBV14 and J usage is TRBJ1-1; D not certain. The germline CDR1 and CDR2 sequences are SGHDN and FVKESK. The V gene lost 4 bases and the J gene lost 4 bases, with 13 bases spanning the gap. The CDR3 spans 14 residues. The CDR3 coding sequence is TGTGCCAGCAGCCCCAGGCGGTCGCTCACTGAAGCTTTCTTT. This gives the protein CASSPRRSLTEAFF. Supplemented by reference TRBV14 and TRBJ1-1, the full variable domain reads EAGVTQFPSHSVIEKGQTVTLRCDPISGHDNLYWYRRVMGKEIKFLLHFVKESKQDESGMPNNRFLAERTGGTYSTLKVQPAELEDSGVYFCASSPRRSLTEAFFGQGTRLTVV.

There are many counts of this clonotype. The J gene is TRBJ2-5, the V gene TRBV18, with a possible D match to TRBD1 (7 bases). Trimming took 2 bases from V and 1 from J, leaving 11 bases between them. Germline-derived CDR1 and CDR2 are KGHSH and LQKENI. The CDR3 runs 15 residues. DNA of the CDR3: TGTGCCAGCTCACCAAGACAGGGAGGCCAAGAGACCCAGTACTTC. Translated, it gives CASSPRQGGQETQYF. Full variable domain (outside the CDR3, taken from reference TRBV18 and TRBJ2-5): NAGVMQNPRHLVRRRGQEARLRCSPMKGHSHVYWYRQLPEEGLKFMVYLQKENIIDESGMPKERFSAEFPKEGPSILRIQQVVRGDSAAYFCASSPRQGGQETQYFGPGTRLLVL.

This clonotype was picked up many times. This sequence joins TRBV28 and TRBJ2-1; 7 nucleotides match TRBD2. V shed 5 bases and J 4 bases; nucleotides not matched to a gene: 14. The CDR3 loop spans 17 amino acids. Germline values: CDR1 MDHEN, CDR2 SYDVKM. CDR3 bases: TGTGCCAGCAGTAATTTAGGATCTAGCGGCCCTTACAATGAGCAGTTCTTC. It encodes CASSNLGSSGPYNEQFF.

This clonotype appeared many times. The chain couples TRBV18 to TRBJ2-5, with no clear D. Deletions cut 0 bases from V and 4 bases from J, with 6 bases between. This CDR3 has 13 amino acids. Germline-derived CDR1 and CDR2 are KGHSH and LQKENI. In DNA, the CDR3 is TGTGCCAGCTCACCACCTTCAGGAGAGACCCAGTACTTC. Its translation is CASSPPSGETQYF. The full variable domain, in which reference TRBV18 and TRBJ2-5 provide the parts outside the CDR3, is NAGVMQNPRHLVRRRGQEARLRCSPMKGHSHVYWYRQLPEEGLKFMVYLQKENIIDESGMPKERFSAEFPKEGPSILRIQQVVRGDSAAYFCASSPPSGETQYFGPGTRLLVL.

There are many counts of this clonotype. V usage is TRBV14 and J usage is TRBJ2-7; maybe TRBD1 (6 bases). The CDR3 is made up of 13 amino acids. V was clipped by 4 bases and J by 3 bases, with 10 bases between them. The germline V gene encodes CDR1 SGHDN and CDR2 FVKESK. The CDR3 here is CASSLRTDYEQYF. The CDR3 region has the DNA TGTGCCAGCAGCCTCAGGACAGACTACGAGCAGTACTTC.

This clonotype was recorded many times. CDR3 in amino acids: CASSLRFHRGGLLSSYNSPLHF. The CDR3 DNA is TGTGCCAGCAGCTTAAGATTTCATCGGGGGGGTCTCCTAAGCTCCTATAATTCACCCCTCCACTTT. V and J are TRBV28 and TRBJ1-6, with D possibly TRBD1 on 5 matching bases. The CDR3 covers 22 residues. Germline V gene sequence: CDR1 MDHEN, CDR2 SYDVKM. The germline V and J ends were trimmed by 6 bases and 0 bases, with 30 bases remaining between them.

The chain is built from TRBV3-1 and TRBJ1-2; D call uncertain. V gave up 0 bases and J gave up 6 bases, with 17 bases separating them. The CDR3 spans 16 residues. Germline V gene data show CDR1 as LGHDT and CDR2 as YNNKEL (reference sequence). CDR3 sequence (DNA): TGTGCCAGCAGCCAAGATCGTGACCTACCAAGGGATGGCTACACCTTC. This codes for CASSQDRDLPRDGYTF.

The table lists this clonotype with many counts. The chain uses TRBV20-1 and TRBJ2-7; no firm D call. Trimming shortened V by 3 bases and J by 3 bases, and 15 bases separated the two germline ends. The CDR3 is 14 amino acids. Germline V lookup: CDR1 DFQATT, CDR2 SNEGSKA (reference sequence). CDR3 DNA: TGCAGTGCTAGCTTCTACGGACGGAACTACGAGCAGTACTTC. This codes for CSASFYGRNYEQYF.

At least ten counts were recorded for this clonotype. The rearrangement joins TRBV24-1 to TRBJ2-1; 10 bases agree with TRBD2. J lost 2 bases, V lost 12 bases, and 6 bases had no gene match. Germline values: CDR1 KGHDR, CDR2 SFDVKD. CDR3 length: 14 residues. CDR3 nucleotide sequence: TGTGCCGCCGGGACTAGCGCCGCCTACAATGAGCAGTTCTTC. It encodes CAAGTSAAYNEQFF.

There are a few counts of this clonotype. J is TRBJ1-1 and V is TRBV28; 8 bases line up with TRBD1. Trimming cost V 2 bases and J 3 bases; bases outside gene matches: 5. This CDR3 spans 15 amino acids. Per germline, CDR1 MDHEN and CDR2 SYDVKM. Here the CDR3 reads CASSLQAGGYTEAFF. CDR3 nucleotides: TGTGCCAGCAGTTTACAAGCAGGGGGCTACACTGAAGCTTTCTTT. Full variable domain (rest looked up from reference TRBV28 and TRBJ1-1): DVKVTQSSRYLVKRTGEKVFLECVQDMDHENMFWYRQDPGLGLRLIYFSYDVKMKEKGDIPEGYSVSREKKERFSLILESASTNQTSMYLCASSLQAGGYTEAFFGQGTRLTVV.

This clonotype was observed at least ten times. This chain joins TRBV12-3 or TRBV12-4 and TRBJ2-1; 11 bases are shared with TRBD2. The ends lost 6 bases at V and 1 base at J; junction bases unmatched: 5. This CDR3 has 16 residues. CDR3 nucleotide sequence: TGTGCCAGCAGCCTAAGACTAGCGGGGTCCTACAATGAGCAGTTCTTC. Its protein is CASSLRLAGSYNEQFF.

The V and J genes are TRBV19 and TRBJ1-2; 9 nucleotides align to TRBD1. This CDR3 has 16 amino acids. Germline CDR1 LNHDA, CDR2 SQIVND (reference sequence). J lost 1 base, V lost 4 bases, and 7 bases had no gene match. The CDR3 DNA sequence: TGTGCCAGTAGTAACAGGGGGCGGAATCTTAACTATGGCTACACCTTC. It encodes CASSNRGRNLNYGYTF.

The chain joins TRBV20-1 to TRBJ2-1, with 10 bases that match TRBD2. The CDR3 is 16 residues long. Germline CDR1 DFQATT, CDR2 SNEGSKA (reference sequence). V was clipped by 3 bases and J by 7 bases; unmatched bases: 12. This CDR3 reads CSASRTSGPTTNEQFF. CDR3 nucleotides: TGCAGTGCTAGTAGGACTAGCGGTCCGACTACGAATGAGCAGTTCTTC.

The chain combines TRBV19 with TRBJ2-1; 10 nucleotides agree with TRBD2. The germline gives CDR1 LNHDA, CDR2 SQIVND (reference sequence). This CDR3 has 18 amino acids. The trim removed 0 bases at V and 5 bases at J, leaving 10 bases unmatched. For the CDR3, the DNA is TGTGCCAGTAGTATAGATTGGTCGGGGCTAGCGGGAGACAATGAGCAGTTCTTC. This codes for CASSIDWSGLAGDNEQFF. The whole variable domain, filled in from reference TRBV19 and TRBJ2-1, reads DGGITQSPKYLFRKEGQNVTLSCEQNLNHDAMYWYRQDPGQGLRLIYYSQIVNDFQKGDIAEGYSVSREKKESFPLTVTSAQKNPTAFYLCASSIDWSGLAGDNEQFFGPGTRLTVL.

This clonotype was counted only a few times. This chain joins TRBV28 and TRBJ2-6; 12 bases align to TRBD1. Germline values: CDR1 MDHEN, CDR2 SYDVKM. The CDR3 sequence is 17 residues long. Trimming took 4 bases from V and 0 from J; bases not matched to a gene: 1. The CDR3 loop is CASSWDRGLSGANVLTF. CDR3 in DNA: TGTGCCAGCAGTTGGGACAGGGGGCTCTCTGGGGCCAACGTCCTGACTTTC.

The V gene is TRBV6-1, the J gene TRBJ2-1, with 13 bases fitting TRBD2. The CDR3 has 19 amino acids. V trimming: 7 bases; J trimming: 0 bases; junction bases outside the gene matches: 12. CDR1 MNHNS and CDR2 SASEGT come from the germline V gene. CDR3 in DNA: TGTGCCAGCACCCCTGGGGGGACTAGCGGGGATAGCTCCTACAATGAGCAGTTCTTC. This sequence encodes CASTPGGTSGDSSYNEQFF.

The chain has TRBV6-2 or TRBV6-3 and TRBJ1-3; D remains unclear. Trimming shortened V by 3 bases and J by 0 bases, and 12 bases separated the two germline ends. The CDR3 totals 16 residues. Per the germline V gene, CDR1 is MNHEY and CDR2 is SVGEGT. The CDR3 coding sequence is TGTGCCAGCAGTTATCGACGGCGAGTCTCTGGAAACACCATATATTTT. Translated: CASSYRRRVSGNTIYF.

The chain recombines TRBV29-1 with TRBJ1-2; the match to TRBD1 covers 9 bases. This CDR3 spans 15 amino acids. Germline CDR1 SQVTM, CDR2 ANQGSEA. The V and J ends lost 6 bases and 0 bases, in that order; junction bases with no gene match: 8. The CDR3 region has the DNA TGCAGCGTGACCGGGACAGGGATGGCTAACTATGGCTACACCTTC. This codes for CSVTGTGMANYGYTF.

At least ten counts were recorded for this clonotype. The V call is TRBV11-2, the J call TRBJ2-5, with 8 bases lining up with TRBD1. Trimming took 5 bases from V and 1 from J; bases not matched to a gene: 3. Germline-derived CDR1 and CDR2 are SGHAT and FQNNGV. This CDR3 has 14 residues. The CDR3 DNA is TGTGCCAGCAGCACCGGACAGGGCCAAGAGACCCAGTACTTC. This sequence encodes CASSTGQGQETQYF.

This clonotype has ten or more counts. The genes are TRBV28 and TRBJ2-7, with 8 bases lining up with TRBD2. The CDR3 covers 15 residues. Germline CDR1 is MDHEN and CDR2 is SYDVKM. Trimming took 5 bases from V and 5 from J; bases not matched to a gene: 11. CDR3 sequence: CASSPSGSGNDEQYF. The CDR3 region has the DNA TGTGCCAGCAGTCCGTCGGGTAGCGGGAACGACGAGCAGTACTTC.

This clonotype appeared a few times. The gene calls are TRBV20-1 and TRBJ2-7, with a possible D match to TRBD2 (6 bases). CDR3 length: 14 residues. The V gene's germline CDR1 is DFQATT and CDR2 SNEGSKA (reference sequence). Trimming stripped 6 bases from V and 0 bases from J, with 15 bases between. CDR3 sequence: CSASLATSSYEQYF. CDR3 sequence (DNA): TGCAGTGCGTCTCTAGCGACCAGCTCCTACGAGCAGTACTTC.

This clonotype was counted many times. The rearrangement links TRBV11-1 to TRBJ2-3; perhaps TRBD2 as D (6 bases). The CDR3 consists of 13 residues. Trimming left V 8 bases short and J 3 bases short, with 12 bases between. CDR1 and CDR2 from the germline V gene are SGHAT and FQDESV (reference sequence). CDR3 bases: TGTGCCAGCCGGAGGGAGAGGACAGATACGCAGTATTTT. Translated, it gives CASRRERTDTQYF.

This clonotype has a handful of counts. The chain employs TRBV29-1 and TRBJ2-2, with D unresolved. Germline-derived CDR1 and CDR2 are SQVTM and ANQGSEA. This CDR3 has 14 amino acids. V lost 6 bases to trimming and J lost 3 bases, with 14 bases between them. The chain's CDR3 is CSVRGVSYTGELFF. CDR3 bases: TGCAGCGTACGTGGGGTATCGTACACCGGGGAGCTGTTTTTT.